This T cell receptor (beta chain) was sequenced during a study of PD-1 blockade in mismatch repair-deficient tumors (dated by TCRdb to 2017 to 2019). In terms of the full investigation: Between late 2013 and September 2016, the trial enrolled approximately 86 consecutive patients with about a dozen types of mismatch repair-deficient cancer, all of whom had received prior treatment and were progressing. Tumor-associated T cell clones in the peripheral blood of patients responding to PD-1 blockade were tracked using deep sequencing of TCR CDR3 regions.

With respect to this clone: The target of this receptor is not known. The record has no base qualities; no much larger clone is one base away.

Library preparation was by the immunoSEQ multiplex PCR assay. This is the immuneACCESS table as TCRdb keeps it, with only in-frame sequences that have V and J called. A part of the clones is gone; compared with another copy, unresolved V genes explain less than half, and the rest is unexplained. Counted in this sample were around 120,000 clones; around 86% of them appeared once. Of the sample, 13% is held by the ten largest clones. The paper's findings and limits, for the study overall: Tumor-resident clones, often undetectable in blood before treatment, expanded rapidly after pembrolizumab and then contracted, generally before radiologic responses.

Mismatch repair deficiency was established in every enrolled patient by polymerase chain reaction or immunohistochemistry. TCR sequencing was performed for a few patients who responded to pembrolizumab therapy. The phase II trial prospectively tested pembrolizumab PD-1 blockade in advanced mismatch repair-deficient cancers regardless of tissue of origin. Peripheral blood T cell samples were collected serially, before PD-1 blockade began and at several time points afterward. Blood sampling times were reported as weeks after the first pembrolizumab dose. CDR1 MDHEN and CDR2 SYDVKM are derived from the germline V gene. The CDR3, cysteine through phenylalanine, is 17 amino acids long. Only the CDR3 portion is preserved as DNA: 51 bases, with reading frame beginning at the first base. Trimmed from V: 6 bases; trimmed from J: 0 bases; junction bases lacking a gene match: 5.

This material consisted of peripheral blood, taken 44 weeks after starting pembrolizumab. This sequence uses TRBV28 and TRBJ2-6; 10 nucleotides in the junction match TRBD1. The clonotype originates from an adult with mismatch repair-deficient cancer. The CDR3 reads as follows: CASRTGTGDSGANVLTF. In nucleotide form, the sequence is TGTGCCAGCAGAACCGGGACAGGGGACTCTGGGGCCAACGTCCTGACTTTC.